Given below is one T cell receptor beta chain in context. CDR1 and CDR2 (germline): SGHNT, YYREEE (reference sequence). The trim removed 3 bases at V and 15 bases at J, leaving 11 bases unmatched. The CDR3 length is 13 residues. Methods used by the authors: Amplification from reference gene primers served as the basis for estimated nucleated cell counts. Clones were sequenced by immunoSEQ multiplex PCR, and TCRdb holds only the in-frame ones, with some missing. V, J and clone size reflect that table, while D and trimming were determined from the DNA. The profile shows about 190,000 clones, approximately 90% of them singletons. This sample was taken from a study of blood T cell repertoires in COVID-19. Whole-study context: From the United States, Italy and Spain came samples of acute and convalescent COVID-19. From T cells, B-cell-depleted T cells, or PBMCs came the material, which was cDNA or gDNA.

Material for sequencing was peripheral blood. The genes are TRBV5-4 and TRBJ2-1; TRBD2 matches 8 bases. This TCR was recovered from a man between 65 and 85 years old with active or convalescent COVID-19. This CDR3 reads CASSSEQLAVTFF. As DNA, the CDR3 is TGTGCCAGCAGCTCCGAGCAACTAGCGGTTACGTTCTTC.